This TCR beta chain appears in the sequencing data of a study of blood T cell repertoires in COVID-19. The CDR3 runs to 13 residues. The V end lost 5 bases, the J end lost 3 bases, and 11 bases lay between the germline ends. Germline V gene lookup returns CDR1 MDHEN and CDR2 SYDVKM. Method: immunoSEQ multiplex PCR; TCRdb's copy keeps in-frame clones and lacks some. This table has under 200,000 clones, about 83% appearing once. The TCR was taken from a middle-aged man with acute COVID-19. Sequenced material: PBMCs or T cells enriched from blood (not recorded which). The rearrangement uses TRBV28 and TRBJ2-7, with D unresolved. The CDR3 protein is CASSPPGSYEQYF. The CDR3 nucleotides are TGTGCCAGCAGTCCCCCGGGTAGCTACGAGCAGTACTTC.